This is a list of T cell receptor beta chains from one sample in a study of shared clonotypes between healthy human individuals. The table came from immunoSEQ multiplex PCR; TCRdb's copy has only in-frame clones and leaves some out. The table lists about 490,000 clones, roughly 80% of them singletons, with roughly 13% in the top ten. Sequencing was done on a sample of PBMCs. The receptor set was obtained from a woman in her forties in good health. Some clones in this sample may be carry-over from other donors' samples. The CDR3 runs from the conserved cysteine through the conserved F or W. The D gene is left open where the match is weak. Where a row states a size, it is once, few, many or the class of an expanded clone; other rows omit it.

clone size: .
J gene: TRBJ1-4
D gene: TRBD1
V gene: TRBV5-1
CDR3 DNA: TGCGCCAGCAGCTTGGGATACGGGACAGCTAATGAAAAACTGTTTTTT
CDR3 protein: CASSLGYGTANEKLFF

clone size: .
J gene: TRBJ2-7
D gene: .
V gene: TRBV5-4
CDR3 DNA: TGTGCCAGCAGCCTAAACGGAGGTAGCTACTCCTACGAGCAGTACTTC
CDR3 protein: CASSLNGGSYSYEQYF

clone size: few
J gene: TRBJ1-2
D gene: .
V gene: TRBV18
CDR3 DNA: TGTGCCAGCTCGCAAGACAGGATGGCTGGCTACACCTTC
CDR3 protein: CASSQDRMAGYTF

clone size: .
J gene: TRBJ2-7
D gene: TRBD2
V gene: TRBV5-5
CDR3 DNA: TGTGCCAGCAGCCCCGGACTAGCGGGGGCTTACGAGCAGTACTTC
CDR3 protein: CASSPGLAGAYEQYF

clone size: .
J gene: TRBJ2-7
D gene: TRBD2
V gene: TRBV19
CDR3 DNA: TGTGCCAGCGGGGGGAGGCCCACCCTATCCTACGAGCAGTACTTC
CDR3 protein: CASGGRPTLSYEQYF

clone size: once
J gene: TRBJ1-5
D gene: .
V gene: TRBV6-1
CDR3 DNA: TGTGCCAGCAGTGAAGGGGAACCCAATCAGCCCCAGCATTTT
CDR3 protein: CASSEGEPNQPQHF

clone size: few
J gene: TRBJ2-1
D gene: .
V gene: TRBV6-6
CDR3 DNA: TGTGCCAGCAGTTACTTGGCAGGGAGAGACAATGAGCAGTTCTTC
CDR3 protein: CASSYLAGRDNEQFF

clone size: few
J gene: TRBJ2-1
D gene: .
V gene: TRBV2
CDR3 DNA: TGTGCCAGCAGTGGTAGCCGTTGGGAGCAGTTCTTC
CDR3 protein: CASSGSRWEQFF

clone size: once
J gene: TRBJ1-1
D gene: TRBD1
V gene: TRBV5-1
CDR3 DNA: TGCGCCAGCAGCTCGACAGGGGGCGCGGCTCCTGAAGCTTTCTTT
CDR3 protein: CASSSTGGAAPEAFF

clone size: .
J gene: TRBJ1-1
D gene: .
V gene: TRBV2
CDR3 DNA: TGTGCCAGCAGTACGACCCCTGGAGACACTGAAGCTTTCTTT
CDR3 protein: CASSTTPGDTEAFF

clone size: .
J gene: TRBJ2-7
D gene: TRBD1
V gene: TRBV14
CDR3 DNA: TGTGCCAGCACCCCATTAAATACAGGGGACGAGCAGTACTTC
CDR3 protein: CASTPLNTGDEQYF

clone size: .
J gene: TRBJ2-7
D gene: .
V gene: TRBV27
CDR3 DNA: TGTGCCAGCCGACGGGCGGGTACCTACGAGCAGTACTTC
CDR3 protein: CASRRAGTYEQYF

clone size: .
J gene: TRBJ2-3
D gene: .
V gene: TRBV18
CDR3 DNA: TGTGCCAGCTCACCATTCAGGGGCCAACTAGATACGCAGTATTTT
CDR3 protein: CASSPFRGQLDTQYF

clone size: .
J gene: TRBJ1-5
D gene: .
V gene: TRBV4-3
CDR3 DNA: TGCGCCAGCAGCCAAGATGTTAGCAATCAGCCCCAGCATTTT
CDR3 protein: CASSQDVSNQPQHF

clone size: once
J gene: TRBJ1-1
D gene: .
V gene: TRBV27
CDR3 DNA: TGTGCCAGCAGTTCCCTCAATCAGGACACTGAAGCTTTCTTT
CDR3 protein: CASSSLNQDTEAFF

clone size: few
J gene: TRBJ1-2
D gene: TRBD1
V gene: TRBV7-9
CDR3 DNA: TGTGCCAGCAGCCGACAGGGGGCTGCGTCTGGCTACACCTTC
CDR3 protein: CASSRQGAASGYTF

clone size: .
J gene: TRBJ2-5
D gene: .
V gene: TRBV6-6
CDR3 DNA: TGTGCCAGCAGTTACATCATTGGAGAGACCCAGTACTTC
CDR3 protein: CASSYIIGETQYF

clone size: .
J gene: TRBJ2-7
D gene: .
V gene: TRBV25-1
CDR3 DNA: TGTGCCAGCAGTGAAACAGGGACCATCCGAGGCGCCTACGAGCAGTACTTC
CDR3 protein: CASSETGTIRGAYEQYF

clone size: .
J gene: TRBJ2-7
D gene: TRBD1
V gene: TRBV6-1
CDR3 DNA: TGTGCCAGCAGCCAGGACAGGGTTTCGTACTTC
CDR3 protein: CASSQDRVSYF

clone size: many
J gene: TRBJ1-2
D gene: .
V gene: TRBV4-1
CDR3 DNA: TGCGCCAGCAGCCAAGATCCGGAATTCATGGATGGCTACACCTTC
CDR3 protein: CASSQDPEFMDGYTF

clone size: .
J gene: TRBJ2-7
D gene: TRBD2
V gene: TRBV4-2
CDR3 DNA: TGTGCCAGCAGCCAAGATTTAACGGGAGGGTTTTCGTACGAGCAGTACTTC
CDR3 protein: CASSQDLTGGFSYEQYF

clone size: .
J gene: TRBJ2-3
D gene: TRBD1
V gene: TRBV30
CDR3 DNA: TGTGCCTGGAGTGGAGACAGGGCGGATACGCAGTATTTT
CDR3 protein: CAWSGDRADTQYF

clone size: few
J gene: TRBJ2-1
D gene: .
V gene: TRBV27
CDR3 DNA: TGTGCCAGCAGTTTATCGGTGCGCGATGAGCAGTTCTTC
CDR3 protein: CASSLSVRDEQFF

clone size: .
J gene: TRBJ2-7
D gene: .
V gene: TRBV7-2
CDR3 DNA: TGTGCCAGCAGCTTAGGGCCTAGCGACGAGCAGTACTTC
CDR3 protein: CASSLGPSDEQYF

clone size: .
J gene: TRBJ2-7
D gene: .
V gene: TRBV28
CDR3 DNA: TGTGCCAGCAGCCCCCCAAAGTCCTACGAGCAGTACTTC
CDR3 protein: CASSPPKSYEQYF